The 11 T cell receptor beta chains in this list originate from one sample, sequenced in a study of blood T cell repertoires in COVID-19. Measured with immunoSEQ multiplex PCR; TCRdb has only the in-frame clones, and not every one. Found here are a few hundred thousand clones, approximately 80% of them singletons; the top ten hold less than 4%. The material sequenced was peripheral blood. The receptors derive from a woman aged 18-29 years with acute or convalescent COVID-19.

The chain uses TRBV4-3 and TRBJ2-3; the match to TRBD2 covers 10 bases. Germline V gene sequence: CDR1 LGHNA, CDR2 YSLEER. J was trimmed by 2 bases and V by 3 bases; bases with no gene match: 8. CDR3 length: 17 residues. The CDR3 DNA reads TGCGCCAGCAGCCAGGGACTAGCGCGCGGTGCCACAGATACGCAGTATTTT. This sequence encodes CASSQGLARGATDTQYF.

This sequence joins TRBV18 and TRBJ2-7; D uncertain. The CDR3 has 16 residues. CDR1 is KGHSH and CDR2 is LQKENI in the germline V gene. With 6 bases removed from V and 1 base from J, the gap between germline ends came to 19 bases. Here the CDR3 reads CASSLTTSAGSYEQYF. The CDR3 DNA reads TGTGCCAGCTCCCTTACCACGTCTGCAGGATCCTACGAGCAGTACTTC. The full variable domain, its missing parts supplied by reference TRBV18 and TRBJ2-7, is NAGVMQNPRHLVRRRGQEARLRCSPMKGHSHVYWYRQLPEEGLKFMVYLQKENIIDESGMPKERFSAEFPKEGPSILRIQQVVRGDSAAYFCASSLTTSAGSYEQYFGPGTRLTVT.

This rearrangement joins TRBV27 to TRBJ1-5, with 7 positions matching TRBD1. Germline V CDR1 and CDR2: MNHEY, SMNVEV (reference sequence). Unmatched junction bases numbered 7, after V lost 3 bases and J lost 5 bases. This CDR3 is 15 amino acids long. In DNA form, the CDR3 reads TGTGCCAGCAGTTTGTGGGGGACAGCCGATCAGCCCCAGCATTTT. Amino acid sequence: CASSLWGTADQPQHF.

V usage is TRBV7-9 and J usage is TRBJ1-6, with D perhaps TRBD1 (6 bases). Germline-derived CDR1 and CDR2 are SEHNR and FQNEAQ (reference sequence). CDR3 length: 13 amino acids. Trimming pared 5 bases from V and 7 bases from J, leaving 9 bases between. The CDR3 protein is CASSRQENSPLHF. Written as DNA, the CDR3 is TGTGCCAGCAGCCGACAGGAGAATTCACCCCTCCACTTT.

This chain links TRBV2 with TRBJ2-2; D perhaps matches TRBD2 (5 bases). Trimming left V 8 bases short and J 2 bases short, with 12 bases between. The CDR3 extends over 14 amino acids. Germline loops: CDR1 SNHLY, CDR2 FYNNEI. This chain's CDR3 is CASWRTTNTGELFF. CDR3 nucleotide sequence: TGTGCCAGCTGGAGGACGACCAACACCGGGGAGCTGTTTTTT.

The V and J genes are TRBV3-1 (or the pseudogene TRBV3-2) and TRBJ1-1; D ambiguous. Trimming took 1 base from V and 4 from J, leaving 13 bases between them. The V gene's germline CDR1 is LGHDT and CDR2 YNNKEL (reference sequence). The CDR3 has 15 residues. CDR3 region: CASSQVPIEVTEAFF. The CDR3 nucleotides read TGTGCCAGCAGCCAAGTCCCTATTGAGGTCACTGAAGCTTTCTTT.

This clone has only a few counts. The chain couples TRBV30 to TRBJ1-6; unclear D gene. Germline loops: CDR1 GTSNPN, CDR2 SVGIG (reference sequence). V was cut by 0 bases and J by 5 bases, with 8 bases left in between. The CDR3 is made up of 14 amino acids. The CDR3 sequence is CAWSVSMNNSPLHF. CDR3 bases: TGTGCCTGGAGTGTGAGTATGAATAATTCACCCCTCCACTTT.

The rearrangement uses TRBV18 and TRBJ2-3, with D unresolved. CDR3 length: 15 amino acids. The V end was cut by 3 bases, the J end by 2 bases, with 12 bases between. CDR1 and CDR2 from the germline V gene are KGHSH and LQKENI. CDR3 residues: CASSPRRNPTDTQYF. In DNA, the CDR3 is TGTGCCAGCTCACCGCGGCGGAATCCCACAGATACGCAGTATTTT.

V gene TRBV18 combines with J gene TRBJ2-2; 8 bases fit TRBD1. The CDR3 totals 15 residues. CDR1 and CDR2 from the germline V gene are KGHSH and LQKENI. V was pared by 6 bases and J by 7 bases, with 10 bases of the junction left unmatched. The DNA for the CDR3 is TGTGCCAGCTCGCATGACAGGGGCCAAGACGGGGAGCTGTTTTTT. Translating it yields CASSHDRGQDGELFF.

V gene TRBV4-2 combines with J gene TRBJ1-6; D may be TRBD1 (5 bases). Trimming removed 1 base at V and 8 bases at J, with 15 bases between. The CDR3 totals 16 residues. Germline CDR1 LGHNA, CDR2 YNFKEQ. The CDR3 here is CASSQAVWGGDSPLHF. The CDR3 nucleotides read TGTGCCAGCAGCCAAGCGGTCTGGGGGGGGGATTCACCCCTCCACTTT.

This chain links TRBV7-2 with TRBJ2-1; D is unclear. V was clipped by 1 base and J by 10 bases, with 14 bases between them. This CDR3 has 14 residues. Germline V lookup: CDR1 SGHTA, CDR2 FQGNSA. CDR3 protein: CASSLGEFSPEQFF. The CDR3 DNA reads as TGTGCCAGCAGCTTAGGTGAATTTAGCCCGGAGCAGTTCTTC.